This paragraph reports one T cell receptor beta chain. What it recognizes is unknown. The CDR3 is 15 amino acids. Germline CDR1 and CDR2: MNHNY and SVGAGI (reference sequence). V lost 6 bases, J lost 1 base, and 7 bases stayed unmatched. With survey level as its setting, the immunoSEQ assay was v3.0. Here immunoSEQ multiplex PCR was the method, and the copy in TCRdb shows in-frame clones only, minus some. This table has around 40,000 clones, over 90% appearing once. This sample is part of a study of long-term antiretroviral therapy in people with HIV. General study points: HIV repertoires spanned tighter CDR3 length ranges than controls did. With ART, diversity went up but was still lower than in transplant donor controls.

The sample was unsorted PBMCs, taken 4.1 years after starting antiretroviral therapy. V gene TRBV6-6 combines with J gene TRBJ2-7; 9 bases align to TRBD1. The clonotype was recovered from a woman between 50 and 59 years old with HIV. The CDR3 is CASSRGQGGSYEQYF. The DNA of the CDR3 is TGTGCCAGCAGCCGGGGACAGGGAGGGTCCTACGAGCAGTACTTC.